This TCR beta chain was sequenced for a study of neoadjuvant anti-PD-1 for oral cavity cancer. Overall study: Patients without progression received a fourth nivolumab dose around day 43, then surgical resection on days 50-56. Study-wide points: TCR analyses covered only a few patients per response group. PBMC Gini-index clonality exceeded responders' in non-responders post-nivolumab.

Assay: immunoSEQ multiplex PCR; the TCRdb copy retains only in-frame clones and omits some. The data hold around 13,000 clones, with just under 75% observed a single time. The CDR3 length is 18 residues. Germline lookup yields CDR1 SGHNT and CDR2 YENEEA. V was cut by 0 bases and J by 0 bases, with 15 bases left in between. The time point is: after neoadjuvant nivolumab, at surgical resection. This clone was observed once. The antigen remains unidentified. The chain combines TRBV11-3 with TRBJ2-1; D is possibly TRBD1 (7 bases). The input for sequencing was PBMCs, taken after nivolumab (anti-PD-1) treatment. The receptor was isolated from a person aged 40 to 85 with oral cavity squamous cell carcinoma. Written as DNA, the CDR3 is TGTGCCAGCAGCTTAGATCAGGGGGGAAGTGGCTCCTACAATGAGCAGTTCTTC. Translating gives CASSLDQGGSGSYNEQFF.